A selection of T cell receptor beta chains follows, all from one sample in a study of beta chain features in type 1 diabetes. Profiling relied on immunoSEQ multiplex PCR, and the TCRdb table lists in-frame clones only, not all of them. The top ten clones hold roughly 0.015% of a sample with around 280,000 clones, approximately 15% of them seen once. Sequenced input: naive CD4+ T cells from blood. These receptors were obtained from a man aged 18 to 30 with type 1 diabetes. Both conserved end residues are part of each CDR3. Each record gives: clone size, V gene, J gene, CDR3 protein. Expanded clones get a size class; other rows say once, few or many, or leave the size out.

>-|TRBV18|TRBJ2-7
CASSPALSGQGYEQYF
>few|TRBV7-2|TRBJ2-5
CASSLAWDSALGPQYF
>few|TRBV28|TRBJ2-7
CASSLPGGGSYEQYF
>few|TRBV2|TRBJ2-2
CASSRGAGELFF
>-|TRBV10-3|TRBJ2-6
CAIGQGSGANVLTF
>-|TRBV30|TRBJ2-7
CAWSRRLGSYEQYF
>-|TRBV6-6|TRBJ2-7
CASSYGATSLEQYF
>-|TRBV18|TRBJ2-7
CASSPNPGLAGVGYEQYF
>-|TRBV9|TRBJ2-3
CASSVTVSGTSGDTQYF
>-|TRBV7-2|TRBJ2-1
CASSWTGTGGYNEQFF
>-|TRBV30|TRBJ2-5
CAAGGGLGETQYF
>-|TRBV30|TRBJ1-4
CAWSLDRGNEKLFF
>-|TRBV19|TRBJ2-6
CASAPPGQGLTGANVLTF
>-|TRBV6-5|TRBJ2-1
CASSYLAGGGNEQFF
>few|TRBV15|TRBJ2-5
CATSRSGGFGETQYF
>few|TRBV29-1|TRBJ1-1
CSGSGTGKANTEAFF
>few|TRBV7-2|TRBJ1-5
CASSSRGQPQHF
>few|TRBV11-2|TRBJ2-5
CASSLVAGAPGKTQYF
>-|TRBV7-2|TRBJ2-6
CASSLAAGGVSGGANVLTF
>-|TRBV4-3|TRBJ1-5
CASSQDGRGPQHF
>-|TRBV2|TRBJ2-3
CASSEGYTDTQYF
>-|TRBV7-9|TRBJ1-5
CASSSGQGSNQPQHF
>-|TRBV5-1|TRBJ2-3
CASSYLAGVADTQYF
>few|TRBV27|TRBJ1-1
CASREGQGKDTEAFF
>few|TRBV27|TRBJ1-4
CASSSRGTNEKLFF
>few|TRBV6-6|TRBJ2-7
CASSPEIHEQYF
>-|TRBV27|TRBJ2-2
CASSPTRYTGELFF
>few|TRBV5-4|TRBJ2-5
CASSVSTSWETQYF
>-|TRBV29-1|TRBJ2-7
CSVVGIYEQYF
>few|TRBV28|TRBJ2-7
CASTGAFGYEQYF
>-|TRBV7-8|TRBJ2-7
CASSLNSLAGRHEQYF
>few|TRBV19|TRBJ2-3
CASRESSGSSGTDTQYF
>-|TRBV18|TRBJ1-2
CASSPARGDYGYTF
>-|TRBV7-9|TRBJ2-3
CASSRWTGSDTQYF
>few|TRBV7-2|TRBJ2-5
CASSLSRKVGTQYF
>few|TRBV2|TRBJ1-2
CASSRTGGNYGYTF
>-|TRBV6-1|TRBJ2-7
CASRPGQIYEQYF
>-|TRBV21-1|TRBJ1-1
CASSARGQGSTEAFF
>few|TRBV5-1|TRBJ1-6
CASTSGGYNSPLHF
>few|TRBV28|TRBJ2-2
CASSPQGLTGELFF
>few|TRBV30|TRBJ2-3
CAWSYLQGLVKGDTQYF
>-|TRBV27|TRBJ2-3
CASSFSRVGTDTQYF
>-|TRBV5-1|TRBJ1-1
CASSLDRGNTEAFF
>few|TRBV30|TRBJ1-5
CAWEQGFNQPQHF
>few|TRBV28|TRBJ2-3
CASGSVAGGPDTQYF
>-|TRBV18|TRBJ1-1
CASSPVALNTEAFF
>few|TRBV11-2|TRBJ2-1
CASSLDRSPNEQFF
>-|TRBV18|TRBJ2-1
CASSPLTSASVDNEQFF
>few|TRBV11-3|TRBJ2-3
CASSLQGLSTDTQYF
>-|TRBV5-1|TRBJ2-2
CASSLVSANTGELFF
>few|TRBV5-4|TRBJ2-3
CASSYRGEGDTQYF